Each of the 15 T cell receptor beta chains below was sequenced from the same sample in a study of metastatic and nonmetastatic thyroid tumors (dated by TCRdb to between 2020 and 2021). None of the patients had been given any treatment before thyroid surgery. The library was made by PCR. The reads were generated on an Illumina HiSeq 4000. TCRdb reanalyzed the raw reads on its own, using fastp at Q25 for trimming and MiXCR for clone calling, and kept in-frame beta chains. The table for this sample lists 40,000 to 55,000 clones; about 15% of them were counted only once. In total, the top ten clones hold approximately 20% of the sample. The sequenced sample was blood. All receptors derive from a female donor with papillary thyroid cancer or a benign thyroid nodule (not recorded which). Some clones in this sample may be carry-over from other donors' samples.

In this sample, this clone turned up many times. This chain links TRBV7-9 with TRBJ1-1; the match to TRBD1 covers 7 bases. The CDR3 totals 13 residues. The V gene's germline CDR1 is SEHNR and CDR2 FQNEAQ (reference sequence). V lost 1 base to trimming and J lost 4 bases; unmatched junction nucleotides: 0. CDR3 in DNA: TGTGCCAGCAGCTTAGACAGGGGCACTGAAGCTTTCTTT. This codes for CASSLDRGTEAFF.

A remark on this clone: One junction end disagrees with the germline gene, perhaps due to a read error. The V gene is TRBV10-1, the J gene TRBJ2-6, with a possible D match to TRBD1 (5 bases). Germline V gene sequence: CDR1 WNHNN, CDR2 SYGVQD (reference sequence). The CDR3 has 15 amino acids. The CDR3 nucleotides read TGCGCCAGCGGTGAGTCTCACGCTGGGGCCAACGTCCTGAATTTC. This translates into CASGESHAGANVLNF.

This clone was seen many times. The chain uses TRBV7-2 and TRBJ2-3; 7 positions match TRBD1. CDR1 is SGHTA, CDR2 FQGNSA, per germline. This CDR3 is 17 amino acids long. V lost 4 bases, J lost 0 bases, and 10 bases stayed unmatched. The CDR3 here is CASSYGRDSLSTDTQYF. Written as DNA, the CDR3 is TGTGCCAGCAGCTACGGTCGGGACAGCTTAAGCACAGATACGCAGTATTTT.

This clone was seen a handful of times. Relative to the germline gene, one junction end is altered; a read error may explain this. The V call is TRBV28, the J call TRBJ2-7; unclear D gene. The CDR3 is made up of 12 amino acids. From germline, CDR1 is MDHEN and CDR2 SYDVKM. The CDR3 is CASSLGSPVRHF. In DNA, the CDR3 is TGTGCCAGCAGTTTGGGTAGTCCAGTCAGGCACTTC.

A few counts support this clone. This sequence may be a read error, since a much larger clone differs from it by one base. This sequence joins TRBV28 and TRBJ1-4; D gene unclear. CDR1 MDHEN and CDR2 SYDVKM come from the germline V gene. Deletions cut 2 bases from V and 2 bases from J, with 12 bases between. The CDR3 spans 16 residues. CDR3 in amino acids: CASSLASSTTNEKLFF. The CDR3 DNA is TGTGCCAGCAGTTTAGCCTCGTCAACTACTAATGAAAAACTGTTTTTT.

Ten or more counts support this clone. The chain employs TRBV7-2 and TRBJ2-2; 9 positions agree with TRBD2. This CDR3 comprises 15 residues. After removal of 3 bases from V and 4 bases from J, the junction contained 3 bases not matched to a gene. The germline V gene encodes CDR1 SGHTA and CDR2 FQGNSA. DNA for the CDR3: TGTGCCAGCAGCTTCTTACTAGCGGGCACCGGGGAGCTGTTTTTT. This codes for CASSFLLAGTGELFF.

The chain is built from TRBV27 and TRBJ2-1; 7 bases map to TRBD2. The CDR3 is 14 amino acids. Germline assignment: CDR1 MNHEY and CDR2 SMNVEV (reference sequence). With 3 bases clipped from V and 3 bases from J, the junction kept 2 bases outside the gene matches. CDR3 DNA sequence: TGTGCCAGCAGTTTTCGCGGGAGCTACAATGAGCAGTTCTTC. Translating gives CASSFRGSYNEQFF.

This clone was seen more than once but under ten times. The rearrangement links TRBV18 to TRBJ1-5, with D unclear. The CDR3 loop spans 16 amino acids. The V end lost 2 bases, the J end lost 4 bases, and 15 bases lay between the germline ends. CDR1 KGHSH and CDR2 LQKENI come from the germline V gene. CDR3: CASSPNVAGRNQPQHF. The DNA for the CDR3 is TGTGCCAGCTCACCAAATGTAGCAGGCCGGAATCAGCCCCAGCATTTT.

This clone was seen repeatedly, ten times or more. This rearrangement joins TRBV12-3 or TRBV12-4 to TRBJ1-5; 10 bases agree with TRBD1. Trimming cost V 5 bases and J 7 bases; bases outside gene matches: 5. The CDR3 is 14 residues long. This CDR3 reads CASSTGQGRQPQHF. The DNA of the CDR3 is TGTGCCAGCAGTACGGGACAGGGGAGGCAGCCCCAGCATTTT.

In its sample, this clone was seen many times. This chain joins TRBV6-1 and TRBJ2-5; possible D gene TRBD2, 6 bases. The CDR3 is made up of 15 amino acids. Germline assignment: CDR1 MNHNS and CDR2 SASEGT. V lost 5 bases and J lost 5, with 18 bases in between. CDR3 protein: CASSYSVGGQETQYF. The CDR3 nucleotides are TGTGCCAGCAGTTATTCCGTGGGGGGTCAGGAGACCCAGTACTTC.

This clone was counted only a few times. In DNA form, the CDR3 reads TGTGCCACCAGTGGGGGGGGACAGTTGGACACCGGGGAGCTGTTTTTT. This encodes CATSGGGQLDTGELFF. The gene calls are TRBV24-1 and TRBJ2-2; D tentatively reads TRBD1 or TRBD2 (7 bases each). The CDR3 is made up of 16 amino acids. The ends were cut back, 5 bases at V and 3 bases at J, with 15 bases in the middle. Germline assignment: CDR1 KGHDR and CDR2 SFDVKD.

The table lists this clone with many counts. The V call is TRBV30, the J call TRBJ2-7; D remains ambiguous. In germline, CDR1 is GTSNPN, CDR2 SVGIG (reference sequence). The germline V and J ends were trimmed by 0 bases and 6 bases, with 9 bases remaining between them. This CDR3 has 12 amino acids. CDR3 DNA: TGTGCCTGGAGTGTACAAGGAGTCGAGCAGTACTTC. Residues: CAWSVQGVEQYF.

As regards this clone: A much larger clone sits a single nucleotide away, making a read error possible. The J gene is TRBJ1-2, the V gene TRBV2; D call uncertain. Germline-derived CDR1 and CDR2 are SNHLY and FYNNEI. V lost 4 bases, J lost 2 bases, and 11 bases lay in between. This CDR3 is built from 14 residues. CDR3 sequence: CASSGAEENYGYTF. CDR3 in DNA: TGTGCCAGCAGTGGAGCGGAGGAAAACTATGGCTACACCTTC.

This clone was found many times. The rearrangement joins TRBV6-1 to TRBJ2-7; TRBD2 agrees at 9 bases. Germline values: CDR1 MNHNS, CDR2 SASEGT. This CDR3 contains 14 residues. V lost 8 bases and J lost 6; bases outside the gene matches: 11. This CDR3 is CASLWAAGGLEQYF. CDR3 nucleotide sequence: TGTGCCAGCCTCTGGGCGGCGGGAGGGCTCGAGCAGTACTTC.

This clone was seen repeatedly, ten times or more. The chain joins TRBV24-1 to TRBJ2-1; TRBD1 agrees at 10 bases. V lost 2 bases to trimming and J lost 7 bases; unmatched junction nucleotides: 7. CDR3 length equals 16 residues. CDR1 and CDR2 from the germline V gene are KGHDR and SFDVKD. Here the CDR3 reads CATSDYRTGGMNEQFF. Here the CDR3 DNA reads TGTGCCACCAGTGATTATAGGACAGGGGGAATGAATGAGCAGTTCTTC.